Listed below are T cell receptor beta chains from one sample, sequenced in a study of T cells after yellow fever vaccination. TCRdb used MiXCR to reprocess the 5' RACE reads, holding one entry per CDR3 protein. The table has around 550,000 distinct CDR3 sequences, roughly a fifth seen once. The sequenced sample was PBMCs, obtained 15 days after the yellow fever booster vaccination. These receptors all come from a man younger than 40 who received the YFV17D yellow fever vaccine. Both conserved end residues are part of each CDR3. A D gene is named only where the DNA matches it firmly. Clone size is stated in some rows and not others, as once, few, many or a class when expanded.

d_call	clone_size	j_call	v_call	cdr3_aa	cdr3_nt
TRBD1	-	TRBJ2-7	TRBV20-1	CSASPSRTGDPTGYF	TGCAGTGCTAGTCCCTCGCGGACAGGGGACCCTACGGGGTACTTC
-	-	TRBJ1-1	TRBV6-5	CASSYEGSTEAFF	TGTGCCAGCAGTTACGAGGGGTCCACTGAAGCTTTCTTT
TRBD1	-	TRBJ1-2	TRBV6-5	CASSFGLDRVYRNYGYTF	TGTGCCAGCAGCTTCGGCTTGGACAGGGTGTACCGTAACTATGGCTACACCTTC
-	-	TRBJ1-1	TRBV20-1	CSARRTANTEAFF	TGCAGTGCGCGGAGGACAGCAAACACTGAAGCTTTCTTT
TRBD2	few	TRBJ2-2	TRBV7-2	CASSVTSGRRTGELFF	TGTGCCAGCAGCGTAACTAGCGGGAGGAGGACCGGGGAGCTGTTTTTT
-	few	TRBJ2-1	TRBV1	CTSREHEQFF	TGCACCAGCCGCGAGCATGAGCAGTTCTTC
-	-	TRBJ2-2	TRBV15	CATSRDLQTGELFF	TGTGCCACCAGCCGGGACCTACAAACCGGGGAGCTGTTTTTT
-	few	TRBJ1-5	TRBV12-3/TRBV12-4	CASSLVRGGDSNQPQHF	TGTGCCAGCAGTTTAGTGCGGGGGGGGGATAGCAATCAGCCCCAGCATTTT
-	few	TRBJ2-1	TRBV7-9	CASRNDLLDEQFF	TGTGCCAGCAGAAACGACCTCCTCGATGAGCAGTTCTTC
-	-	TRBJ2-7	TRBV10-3	CAISEWDRSYEQYF	TGTGCCATCAGTGAGTGGGACCGATCCTACGAGCAGTACTTC
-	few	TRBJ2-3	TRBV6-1	CASSPNKRDTQYF	TGTGCCAGCAGCCCTAATAAAAGGGATACGCAGTATTTT
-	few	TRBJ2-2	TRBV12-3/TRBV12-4	CASSFGDSAGELFF	TGTGCCAGCAGTTTCGGGGACTCCGCCGGGGAGCTGTTTTTT
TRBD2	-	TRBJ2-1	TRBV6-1	CASSRLGTSAYNEQFF	TGTGCCAGCAGTAGGCTCGGGACTAGCGCTTACAATGAGCAGTTCTTC